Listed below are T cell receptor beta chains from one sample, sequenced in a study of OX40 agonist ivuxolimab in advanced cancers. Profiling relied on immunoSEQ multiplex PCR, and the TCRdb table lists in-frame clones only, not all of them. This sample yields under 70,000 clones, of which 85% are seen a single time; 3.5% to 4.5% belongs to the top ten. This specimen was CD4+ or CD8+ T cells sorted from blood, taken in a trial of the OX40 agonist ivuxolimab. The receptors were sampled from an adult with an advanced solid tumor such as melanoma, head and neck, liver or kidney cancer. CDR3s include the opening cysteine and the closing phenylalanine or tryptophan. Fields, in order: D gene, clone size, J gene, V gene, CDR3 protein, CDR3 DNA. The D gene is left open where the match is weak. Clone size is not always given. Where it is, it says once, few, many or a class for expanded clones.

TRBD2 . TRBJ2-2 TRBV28 CASSLSPWREVNTGELFF TGTGCCAGCAGTTTATCCCCTTGGCGGGAGGTGAATACCGGGGAGCTGTTTTTT
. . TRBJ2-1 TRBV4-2 CASSQETEQFF TGTGCCAGCAGCCAAGAAACTGAGCAGTTCTTC
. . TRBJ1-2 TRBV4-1 CASSQVSHGGRGYTF TGCGCCAGCAGCCAAGTCTCCCACGGGGGTCGTGGCTACACCTTC
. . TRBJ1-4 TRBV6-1 CASGARVGEKLFF TGTGCCAGCGGAGCCCGGGTGGGGGAAAAACTGTTTTTT
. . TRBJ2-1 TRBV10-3 CAISDLGLGDTHNEQFF TGTGCCATCAGTGATCTCGGACTAGGGGACACACACAATGAGCAGTTCTTC
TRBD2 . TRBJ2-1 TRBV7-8 CASSTVPGLAGGPSSYNEQFF TGTGCCAGCAGCACAGTACCGGGACTAGCGGGAGGGCCCAGCTCCTACAATGAGCAGTTCTTC
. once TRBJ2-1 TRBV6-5 CAIRDPRSYNEQFF TGTGCCATCCGGGACCCCCGCTCCTACAATGAGCAGTTCTTC
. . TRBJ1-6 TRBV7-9 CASSSYSGGPNSPLHF TGTGCCAGCAGCTCCTATTCGGGGGGGCCCAATTCACCCCTCCACTTT
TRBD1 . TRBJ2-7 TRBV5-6 CASSWQGVNEQYF TGTGCCAGCAGTTGGCAGGGGGTGAATGAGCAGTACTTC
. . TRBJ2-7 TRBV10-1 CASSAGYEQCF TGCGCCAGCAGTGCCGGTTACGAGCAGTGCTTC
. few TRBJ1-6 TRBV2 CASSVVRSGNSPGF TGTGCCAGCAGTGTAGTAAGGTCGGGTAATTCACCGGGCTTT
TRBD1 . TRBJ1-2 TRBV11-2 CASSYGRGQDGTF TGTGCCAGCAGCTACGGCCGGGGACAGGACGGCACCTTC
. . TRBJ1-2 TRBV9 CASSVDFKASKRNYGYTF TGTGCCAGCAGCGTAGACTTTAAGGCCAGCAAGCGAAACTATGGCTACACCTTC
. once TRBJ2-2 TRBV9 CASSTTPMAAGELFF TGTGCCAGCAGCACAACCCCGATGGCCGCCGGGGAGCTGTTTTTT
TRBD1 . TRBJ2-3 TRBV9 CASSAGQGTITDTQYF TGTGCCAGCAGCGCCGGACAGGGAACAATCACAGATACGCAGTATTTT
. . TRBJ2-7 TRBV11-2 CASSSGTLYSYEQYF TGTGCCAGCAGCTCCGGGACACTTTACTCCTACGAGCAGTACTTC
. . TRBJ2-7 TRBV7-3 CASSLSLLSSYEQYF TGTGCCAGCAGCTTAAGCCTTTTGAGCTCCTACGAGCAGTACTTC
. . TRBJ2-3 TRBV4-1 CASSLFAGVGGADTQYF TGCGCCAGCAGCCTATTTGCAGGGGTCGGAGGGGCAGATACGCAGTATTTT
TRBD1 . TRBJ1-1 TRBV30 CAWVTGGTEAFF TGTGCCTGGGTAACAGGGGGCACTGAAGCTTTCTTT
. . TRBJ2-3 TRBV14 CASSQDILAGDTQYF TGTGCCAGCAGCCAAGATATACTAGCCGGGGATACGCAGTATTTT
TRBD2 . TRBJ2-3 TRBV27 CASSFRLAGVGTDTQYF TGTGCCAGCAGTTTCCGACTAGCGGGAGTGGGCACAGATACGCAGTATTTT
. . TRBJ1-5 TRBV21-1 CAIKRAGQGKSTKPQHF TGTGCCATTAAAAGGGCGGGACAGGGAAAAAGTACCAAGCCCCAGCATTTT
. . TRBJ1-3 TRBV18 CASSPAAHGNTIYF TGTGCCAGCTCACCAGCGGCTCACGGAAACACCATATATTTT
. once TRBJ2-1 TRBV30 CAWGKTWPQGNEQFF TGTGCCTGGGGCAAGACGTGGCCCCAGGGCAATGAGCAGTTCTTC
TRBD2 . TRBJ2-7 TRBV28 CASSVLAGRYEQYF TGTGCCAGCAGTGTACTAGCGGGCCGATACGAGCAGTACTTC
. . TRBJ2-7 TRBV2 CASSDPGVYEQYF TGTGCCAGCAGTGATCCAGGGGTTTACGAGCAGTACTTC
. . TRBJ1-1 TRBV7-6 CASSRAGRPEAFF TGTGCCAGCAGCCGCGCGGGACGTCCCGAAGCTTTCTTT
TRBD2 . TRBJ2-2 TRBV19 CASSGLASTGELFF TGTGCCAGTAGTGGACTAGCTAGCACCGGGGAGCTGTTTTTT
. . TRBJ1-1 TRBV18 CASSPSLGAAYEAFF TGTGCCAGCTCACCGAGCCTGGGGGCGGCCTATGAAGCTTTCTTT
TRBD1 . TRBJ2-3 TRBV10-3 CAISELRQGAHGTDTQYF TGTGCCATCAGTGAGTTACGACAGGGGGCGCATGGCACAGATACGCAGTATTTT
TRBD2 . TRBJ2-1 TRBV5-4 CASSYRTSPSYNEQFF TGTGCCAGCAGCTACCGGACTAGCCCCTCCTACAATGAGCAGTTCTTC
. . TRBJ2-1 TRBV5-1 CASSLLVDNEQFF TGCGCCAGCAGCTTGTTAGTCGACAATGAGCAGTTCTTC